The clone carrying this T cell receptor beta chain was observed a handful of times. The target antigen is unknown. The sample is drawn from a study of T cells in Graves' hyperthyroidism and ophthalmopathy. Study-wide results and caveats: Blood also held most thyroid clonotypes expanded beyond 0.001. Progression to ophthalmopathy was predicted a median of approximately seven months early.

In germline, CDR1 is KGHSH, CDR2 LQKENI. The CDR3 is 14 residues long. V lost 2 bases to trimming and J lost 1 base, with 6 bases between them. It was 10 ml of fresh peripheral blood that supplied the PBMCs. Amplification targeted TCR beta CDR3 regions from RNA transcripts. Primed by the HTBI set, a first-round RT-PCR was run on the TCR CDR3. TCRdb independently ran MiXCR on the multiplex PCR reads; one entry per CDR3 protein. The table shows about 600,000 distinct CDR3 sequences, with more than 13% occurring only once. This chain uses TRBV18 with TRBJ1-5; D is unresolved. Sequenced: blood. The TCR originated in a woman aged 18-35 years with Graves' ophthalmopathy. The DNA for the CDR3 is TGTGCCAGCTCACCAAACACGAGCAATCAGCCCCAGCATTTT. It translates to CASSPNTSNQPQHF.